The 4 T cell receptor beta chains listed next were all sequenced from one sample in a study of blood T cells in healthy people across ages. Primers used in a second PCR of roughly 7 to 12 cycles were a sample-barcoded 5' primer and a J-beta primer mix. TCRdb processed the 5' RACE reads anew with MiXCR; each CDR3 protein has one entry. The sample lists around 850,000 distinct CDR3 sequences; about 34% were seen once. The sample was blood. Receptors originate from a man aged 18 to 29 in good health.

This clonotype appeared a few times. The V gene is TRBV14, the J gene TRBJ1-4; D is undetermined. The V gene's germline CDR1 is SGHDN and CDR2 FVKESK. The CDR3 is 14 amino acids. Trimming removed 1 base from V and 4 bases from J, with 7 bases in between. As DNA, the CDR3 is TGTGCCAGCAGCCAAGTTTGGGGTAATGAAAAACTGTTTTTT. Translation: CASSQVWGNEKLFF. The entire variable domain, with the rest obtained from reference TRBV14 and TRBJ1-4, is as follows: EAGVTQFPSHSVIEKGQTVTLRCDPISGHDNLYWYRRVMGKEIKFLLHFVKESKQDESGMPNNRFLAERTGGTYSTLKVQPAELEDSGVYFCASSQVWGNEKLFFGSGTQLSVL.

The chain employs TRBV20-1 and TRBJ1-5, with no clear D. Germline V gives CDR1 DFQATT, CDR2 SNEGSKA (reference sequence). The germline V and J ends were trimmed by 3 bases and 7 bases, with 10 bases remaining between them. The CDR3 runs 12 residues. CDR3 region: CSASQEGQPQHF. The CDR3 DNA reads TGCAGTGCTAGTCAGGAGGGCCAGCCCCAGCATTTT.

The V gene is TRBV27, the J gene TRBJ2-5, with 9 nucleotides matching TRBD1. The V segment lost 10 bases and the J segment 1 base; nucleotides outside the gene matches: 4. The CDR3 consists of 13 residues. The V gene's germline CDR1 is MNHEY and CDR2 SMNVEV (reference sequence). The CDR3 spells CATRDRAQETQYF. CDR3 in DNA: TGTGCCACCCGGGACAGGGCCCAAGAGACCCAGTACTTC.

V usage is TRBV3-1 and J usage is TRBJ2-5; 8 bases are a match to TRBD2. The CDR3 length is 13 residues. Germline CDR1 reads LGHDT; CDR2 reads YNNKEL (reference sequence). The trim removed 6 bases at V and 5 bases at J, leaving 5 bases unmatched. CDR3: CASSTSGPETQYF. For the CDR3, the DNA is TGTGCCAGCAGTACTAGCGGACCGGAGACCCAGTACTTC.